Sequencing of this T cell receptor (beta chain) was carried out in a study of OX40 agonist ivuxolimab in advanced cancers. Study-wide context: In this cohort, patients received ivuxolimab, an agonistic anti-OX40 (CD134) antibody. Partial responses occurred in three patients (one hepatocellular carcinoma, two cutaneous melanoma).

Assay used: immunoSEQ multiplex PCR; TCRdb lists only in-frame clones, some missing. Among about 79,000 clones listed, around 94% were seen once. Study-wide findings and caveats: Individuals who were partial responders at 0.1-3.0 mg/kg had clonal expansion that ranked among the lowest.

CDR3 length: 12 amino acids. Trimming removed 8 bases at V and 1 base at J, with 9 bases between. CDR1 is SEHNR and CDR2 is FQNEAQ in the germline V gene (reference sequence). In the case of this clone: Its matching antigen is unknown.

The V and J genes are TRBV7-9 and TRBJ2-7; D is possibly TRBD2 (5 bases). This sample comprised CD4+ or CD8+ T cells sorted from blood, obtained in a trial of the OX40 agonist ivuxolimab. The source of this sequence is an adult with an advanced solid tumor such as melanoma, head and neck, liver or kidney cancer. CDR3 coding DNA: TGTGCCAGCGGGCGGACTTCCTACGAGCAGTACTTC. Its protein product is CASGRTSYEQYF.